This TCR beta chain appears in the sequencing data of a study of cytomegalovirus exposure and HLA in healthy donors. Whole-study context: Roughly 180 million T cells yielded more than 95 million unique TCR beta sequences, as an earlier analysis found.

The CDR3 spans 14 residues. Trimming took 3 bases from V and 0 from J, leaving 7 bases between them. Per germline, CDR1 MDHEN and CDR2 SYDVKM. As to this clone: Its antigen is unidentified.

Primers for the PCR totalled 60 Vbeta and 13 Jbeta. TCRdb keeps only in-frame clones here, not all; method: immunoSEQ multiplex PCR. Among about 260,000 clones listed, more than 55% were seen once. Study-wide results and limits: Later analysis demonstrated an association between a missense DCLRE1C variant and TCR beta V- and J-gene trimming. In terms of immune exposure information, only CMV serostatus was available. The investigators catalogued 150 to 200 TCR beta chains as cytomegalovirus-associated.

The sequence derives from a female donor in good health and CMV-seronegative. Sequencing was carried out using PBMCs. J is TRBJ2-3 and V is TRBV28; unclear D gene. CDR3 loop: CASSFAGSTDTQYF. CDR3 DNA: TGTGCCAGCAGTTTTGCAGGTAGCACAGATACGCAGTATTTT. Together with reference TRBV28 and TRBJ2-3, the CDR3 gives the full variable domain: DVKVTQSSRYLVKRTGEKVFLECVQDMDHENMFWYRQDPGLGLRLIYFSYDVKMKEKGDIPEGYSVSREKKERFSLILESASTNQTSMYLCASSFAGSTDTQYFGPGTRLTVL.